These 6 T cell receptor beta chains were all obtained from the same sample, sequenced in a study of blood T cell repertoires in COVID-19. The method was immunoSEQ multiplex PCR; TCRdb's version includes in-frame clones alone and lacks a portion of them. The sample records a few hundred thousand clones, around 89% being singletons. The source material was peripheral blood. Receptors were obtained from a woman aged 30 to 39 with COVID-19, enrolled during active disease.

V is TRBV28 and J is TRBJ1-5; no firm D call. The CDR3 loop spans 12 amino acids. The germline CDR1 and CDR2 sequences are MDHEN and SYDVKM. The V end lost 11 bases, the J end lost 0 bases, and 8 bases lay between the germline ends. In nucleotides, the CDR3 is TGTGCCGTCAGATCTAGCAATCAGCCCCAGCATTTT. Its protein product is CAVRSSNQPQHF.

The chain couples TRBV15 to TRBJ2-1; tentative D call: TRBD1 (6 bases). The V end was cut by 3 bases, the J end by 4 bases, with 19 bases between. From germline, CDR1 is LNHNV and CDR2 YYDKDF (reference sequence). CDR3 length equals 17 residues. DNA for the CDR3: TGTGCCACCAGCAGCCTCCGACAGGCCCCGCCGTACAATGAGCAGTTCTTC. This codes for CATSSLRQAPPYNEQFF.

The genes are TRBV28 and TRBJ1-1; TRBD1 might be the D (5 bases). Germline CDR1 and CDR2: MDHEN and SYDVKM. The CDR3 runs to 15 residues. The V and J ends lost 5 bases and 8 bases respectively, with 21 bases between them. CDR3 amino acids: CASSLQGSRTAEAFF. CDR3 bases: TGTGCCAGCAGTCTCCAGGGAAGTAGGACGGCAGAAGCTTTCTTT.

The rearrangement joins TRBV12-3 or TRBV12-4 to TRBJ1-1; D unclear. V gave up 3 bases and J gave up 11 bases, with 10 bases separating them. There are 11 residues in the CDR3. The CDR3 DNA sequence: TGTGCCAGCAGTTTTGAAACCGAGGCTTTCTTT. This codes for CASSFETEAFF.

The chain recombines TRBV18 with TRBJ1-4; D gene ambiguous. The CDR3 consists of 13 residues. With 6 bases removed from V and 5 bases from J, the gap between germline ends came to 10 bases. Germline CDR1 and CDR2: KGHSH and LQKENI. CDR3 protein: CASSPRLNEKLFF. The CDR3 nucleotides are TGTGCCAGCTCTCCAAGACTGAATGAAAAACTGTTTTTT.

The count of this clone is one. The chain employs TRBV6-1 and TRBJ1-5; D gene uncertain. Trimming stripped 1 base from V and 4 bases from J, with 14 bases between. In germline, CDR1 is MNHNS, CDR2 SASEGT. This CDR3 is built from 16 residues. The CDR3 DNA sequence: TGTGCCAGCAGTGAAGGTTTCGCGGCGTATAATCAGCCCCAGCATTTT. It is translated as CASSEGFAAYNQPQHF.